The present TCR beta chain was sequenced within a study of cytomegalovirus exposure and HLA in healthy donors. A multiplex PCR was run with 60 Vbeta primers and 13 Jbeta primers. Data came from immunoSEQ multiplex PCR; TCRdb stores just in-frame clones and leaves some out. The sample shows some 150,000 clones, about 83% of them seen only once. From germline, CDR1 is MNHEY and CDR2 SMNVEV (reference sequence). The CDR3 is 14 amino acids. V lost 0 bases and J 6 bases, leaving 8 bases between the germline ends. V usage is TRBV27 and J usage is TRBJ2-2, with no clear D. The origin of this receptor is a woman aged 30 to 39 in good health and CMV-seronegative. Sequenced input: PBMCs. CDR3 nucleotide sequence: TGTGCCAGCAGTTTATCCGTGCGTGCCGGGGAGCTGTTTTTT. Its protein is CASSLSVRAGELFF.